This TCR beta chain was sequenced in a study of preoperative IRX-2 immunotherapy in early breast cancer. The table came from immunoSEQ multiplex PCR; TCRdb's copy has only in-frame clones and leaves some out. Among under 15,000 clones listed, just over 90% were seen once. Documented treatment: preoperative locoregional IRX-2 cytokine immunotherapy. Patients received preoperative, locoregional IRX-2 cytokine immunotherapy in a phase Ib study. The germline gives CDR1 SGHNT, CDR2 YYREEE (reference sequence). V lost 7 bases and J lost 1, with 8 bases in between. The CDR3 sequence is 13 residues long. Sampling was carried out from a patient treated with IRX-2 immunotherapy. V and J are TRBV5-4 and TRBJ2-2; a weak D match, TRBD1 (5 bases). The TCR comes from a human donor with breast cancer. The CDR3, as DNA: TGTGCCAGCCTGGGGCAGAACACCGGGGAGCTGTTTTTT. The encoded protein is CASLGQNTGELFF.